The clone carrying this TCR beta chain has only a few counts. Its antigen is currently unknown. cDNA synthesis used the whole RNA isolate, giving expressed TCRB sequences. Measured with immunoSEQ multiplex PCR; TCRdb has only the in-frame clones, and not every one. The sample consists of around 690,000 clones, approximately 13% of them appearing once. A single heparinised blood sample, averaging approximately 0.12 L, was obtained per donor. This sample was included in a study of beta chain features in type 1 diabetes. Overall study results and limits: People with Type 1 diabetes carried modestly yet significantly shorter TCRB CDR3s in all four CD4+ subsets. Possible PCR preference for shorter templates applied equally to patients and controls. Sampled from patients, naive, central memory and Treg TCRB repertoires appeared more similar than those sampled from healthy donors.

V was cut by 0 bases and J by 5 bases, with 10 bases left in between. The CDR3 length is 14 residues. Germline-derived CDR1 and CDR2 are SGHDT and YYEEEE. Sequenced material: naive CD4+ T cells from blood. The chain carries TRBV5-6 and TRBJ2-3; tentatively, D is TRBD1 (6 bases). This TCR derives from a man between 25 and 39 years old with type 1 diabetes. The CDR3 nucleotides read TGTGCCAGCAGCTTGGAAGGGGGACGAGATACGCAGTATTTT. Amino acid sequence: CASSLEGGRDTQYF. The full variable domain, with the rest looked up from reference TRBV5-6 and TRBJ2-3, is DAGVTQSPTHLIKTRGQQVTLRCSPKSGHDTVSWYQQALGQGPQFIFQYYEEEERQRGNFPDRFSGHQFPNYSSELNVNALLLGDSALYLCASSLEGGRDTQYFGPGTRLTVL.